The clone carrying this TCR beta chain was recorded a few times. CDR3 size: 15 residues. The V gene end was trimmed by 6 bases and the J gene end by 4 bases; junction bases not matched to a gene: 5. CDR1 and CDR2 (germline): SEHNR, FQNEAQ (reference sequence). The data originate from a study of T-cell reconstitution after alpha-beta-depleted transplantation in children. Unique molecular identifiers were built into the TCRbeta library. TCRdb redid the calling of the PCR reads with MiXCR, one entry per CDR3 protein. The sample lists 640,000 or so distinct CDR3 sequences, roughly 15% seen once, with 0.8% to 1.1% in the top ten.

The source is a human donor who donated a stem cell graft to a child with acute myeloid leukemia. V usage is TRBV7-9 and J usage is TRBJ2-1; 11 nucleotides align to TRBD2. The sample here was PBMCs from the stem cell graft donor, taken from the stem cell graft. The CDR3 nucleotides are TGTGCCAGCAGTCGACTAGCGGGGTGGTACAATGAGCAGTTCTTC. This sequence encodes CASSRLAGWYNEQFF.